The clone carrying this T cell receptor (beta chain) was picked up a small number of times. Its antigen is undetermined. The CDR3 is 13 residues long. CDR1 is SGHDT and CDR2 is YYEEEE in the germline V gene. Trimming cost V 2 bases and J 5 bases, with 10 bases left between them. These data come from a study of T-cell memory formation after mild COVID-19. Whole-study findings and limits: Several responding clones turned up in pre-infection memory, indicating that cross-reactive memory may have taken part. Those CD4+ clones that contracted were mainly in CM and EM (CD8+ ones in EMRA).

5'RACE primed from the constant segment yielded TCR alpha and TCR beta cDNA libraries bearing sample barcodes and UMIs. TCRdb reanalysed the 5' RACE reads using MiXCR and keeps one entry per CDR3 protein. The sample lists about 560,000 distinct CDR3 sequences, 15% to 20% occurring once. The receptor's source is an adult woman who had mild COVID-19 (a few samples of this study predate the infection). Cell type and time point are not known. The specimen was PBMCs or a T cell subset sorted from them (not recorded which). The V gene is TRBV5-6, the J gene TRBJ1-2; D might be TRBD1 (5 bases). The CDR3 DNA follows: TGTGCCAGCAGCTTTCCCGACAGTTATGGCTACACCTTC. Translating it yields CASSFPDSYGYTF. The whole variable domain, filled in from reference TRBV5-6 and TRBJ1-2, reads DAGVTQSPTHLIKTRGQQVTLRCSPKSGHDTVSWYQQALGQGPQFIFQYYEEEERQRGNFPDRFSGHQFPNYSSELNVNALLLGDSALYLCASSFPDSYGYTFGSGTRLTVV.